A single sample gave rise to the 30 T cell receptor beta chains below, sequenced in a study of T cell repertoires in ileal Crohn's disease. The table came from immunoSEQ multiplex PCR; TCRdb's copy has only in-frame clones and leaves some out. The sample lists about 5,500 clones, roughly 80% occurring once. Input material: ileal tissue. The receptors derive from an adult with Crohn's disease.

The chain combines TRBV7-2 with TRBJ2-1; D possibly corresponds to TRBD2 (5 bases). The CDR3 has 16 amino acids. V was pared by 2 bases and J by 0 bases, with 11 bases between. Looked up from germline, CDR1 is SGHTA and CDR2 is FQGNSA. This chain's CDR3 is CASSLRSGSSYNEQFF. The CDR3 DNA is TGTGCCAGCAGCTTAAGGTCGGGGAGCTCCTACAATGAGCAGTTCTTC.

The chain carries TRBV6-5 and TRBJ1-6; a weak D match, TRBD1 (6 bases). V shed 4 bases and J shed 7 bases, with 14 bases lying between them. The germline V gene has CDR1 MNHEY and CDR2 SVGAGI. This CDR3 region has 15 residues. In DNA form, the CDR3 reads TGTGCCAGCAGTTCACTAAAGGGGGGGAATTCACCCCTCCACTTT. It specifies CASSSLKGGNSPLHF.

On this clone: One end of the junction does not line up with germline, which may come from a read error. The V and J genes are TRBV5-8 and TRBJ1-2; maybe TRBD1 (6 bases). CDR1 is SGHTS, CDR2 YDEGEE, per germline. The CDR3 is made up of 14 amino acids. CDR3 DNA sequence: TGTGCCAGCAGCTTGGTCTTAGTGAGAGGGGGTCCTGCCTTC. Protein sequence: CASSLVLVRGGPAF.

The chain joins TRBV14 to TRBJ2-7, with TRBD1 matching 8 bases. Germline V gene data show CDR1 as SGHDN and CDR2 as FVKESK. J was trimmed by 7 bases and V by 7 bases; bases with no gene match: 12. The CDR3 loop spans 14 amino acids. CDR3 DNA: TGTGCCAGCAACATCGCAGGGGGCGTGGAAGAGCAGTACTTC. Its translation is CASNIAGGVEEQYF.

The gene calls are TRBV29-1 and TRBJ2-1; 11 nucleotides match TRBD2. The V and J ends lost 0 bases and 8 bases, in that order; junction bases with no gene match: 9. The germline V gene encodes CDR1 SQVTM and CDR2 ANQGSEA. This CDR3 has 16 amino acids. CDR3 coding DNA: TGCAGCGTTGAAGATTGGATAGCGGGAGGGCCACATGAGCAGTTCTTC. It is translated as CSVEDWIAGGPHEQFF.

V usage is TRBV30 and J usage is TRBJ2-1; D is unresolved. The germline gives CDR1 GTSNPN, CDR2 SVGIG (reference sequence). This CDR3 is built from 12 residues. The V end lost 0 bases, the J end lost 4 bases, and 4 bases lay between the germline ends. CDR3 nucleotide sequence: TGTGCCTGGAGTGTACAGTACAATGAGCAGTTCTTC. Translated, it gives CAWSVQYNEQFF.

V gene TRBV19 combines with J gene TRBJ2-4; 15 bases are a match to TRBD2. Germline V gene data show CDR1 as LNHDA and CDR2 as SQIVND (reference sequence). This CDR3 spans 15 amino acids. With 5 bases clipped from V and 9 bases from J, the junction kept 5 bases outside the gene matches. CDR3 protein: CASSPGLAGGGIQYF. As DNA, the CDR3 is TGTGCCAGTAGTCCGGGACTAGCGGGGGGAGGCATTCAGTACTTC.

CDR3 in DNA: TGCGCCAGCAGCCCCGACAGCTATGGCTACACCTTC. Its protein product is CASSPDSYGYTF. The rearrangement links TRBV5-1 to TRBJ1-2, with D tentatively TRBD1 (5 bases). The CDR3 loop spans 12 amino acids. Germline lookup yields CDR1 SGHRS and CDR2 YFSETQ. V lost 4 bases and J lost 4, with 8 bases in between.

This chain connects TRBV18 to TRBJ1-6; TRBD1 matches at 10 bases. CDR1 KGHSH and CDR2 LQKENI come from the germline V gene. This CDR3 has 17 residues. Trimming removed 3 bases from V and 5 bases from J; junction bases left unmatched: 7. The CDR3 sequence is CASSPLLGQGDNSPLHF. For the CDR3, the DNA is TGTGCCAGCTCACCTCTTCTCGGACAGGGGGATAATTCACCCCTCCACTTT. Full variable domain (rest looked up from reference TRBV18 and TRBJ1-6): NAGVMQNPRHLVRRRGQEARLRCSPMKGHSHVYWYRQLPEEGLKFMVYLQKENIIDESGMPKERFSAEFPKEGPSILRIQQVVRGDSAAYFCASSPLLGQGDNSPLHFGNGTRLTVT.

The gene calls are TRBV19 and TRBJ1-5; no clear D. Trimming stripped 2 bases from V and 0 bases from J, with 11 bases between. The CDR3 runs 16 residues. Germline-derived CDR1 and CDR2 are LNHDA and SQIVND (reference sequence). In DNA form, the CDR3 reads TGTGCCAGTAGTATATCAGGCAGAACTAGCAATCAGCCCCAGCATTTT. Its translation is CASSISGRTSNQPQHF.

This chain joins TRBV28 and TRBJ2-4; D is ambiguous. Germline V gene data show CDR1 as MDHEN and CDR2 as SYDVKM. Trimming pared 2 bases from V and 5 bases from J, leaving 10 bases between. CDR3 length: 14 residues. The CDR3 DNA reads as TGTGCCAGCAGTTTAGCCAGGCCCCAAAACATTCAGTACTTC. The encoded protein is CASSLARPQNIQYF.

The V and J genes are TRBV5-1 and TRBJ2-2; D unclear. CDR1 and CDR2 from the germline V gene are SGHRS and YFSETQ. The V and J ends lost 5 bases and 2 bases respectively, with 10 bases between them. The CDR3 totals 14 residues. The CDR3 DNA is TGCGCCAGCAGTTCGGGTCGTAACACCGGGGAGCTGTTTTTT. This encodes CASSSGRNTGELFF.

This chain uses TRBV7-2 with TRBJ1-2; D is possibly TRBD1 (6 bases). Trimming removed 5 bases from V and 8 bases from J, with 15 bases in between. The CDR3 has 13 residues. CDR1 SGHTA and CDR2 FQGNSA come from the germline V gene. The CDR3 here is CASSRFPGQGYTF. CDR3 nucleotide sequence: TGTGCCAGCAGCCGATTTCCGGGACAAGGCTACACCTTC.

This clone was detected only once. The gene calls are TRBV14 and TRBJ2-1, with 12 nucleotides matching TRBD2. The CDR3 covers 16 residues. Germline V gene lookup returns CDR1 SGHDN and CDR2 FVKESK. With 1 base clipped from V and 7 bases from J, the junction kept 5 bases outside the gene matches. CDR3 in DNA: TGTGCCAGCAGCCAAGGTCCTAGCGGGGGGGGAAATGAGCAGTTCTTC. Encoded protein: CASSQGPSGGGNEQFF.

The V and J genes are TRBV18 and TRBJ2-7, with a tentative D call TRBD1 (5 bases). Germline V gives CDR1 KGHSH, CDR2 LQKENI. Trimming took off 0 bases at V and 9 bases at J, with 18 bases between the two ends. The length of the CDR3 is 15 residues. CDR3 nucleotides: TGTGCCAGCTCACCACCGGAAGGGGCCACTACCGCGCAGTACTTC. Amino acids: CASSPPEGATTAQYF.

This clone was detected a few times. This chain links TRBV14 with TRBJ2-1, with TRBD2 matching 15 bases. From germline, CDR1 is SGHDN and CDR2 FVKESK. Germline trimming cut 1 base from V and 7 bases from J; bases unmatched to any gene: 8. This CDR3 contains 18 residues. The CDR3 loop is CASSQVGLAGGPRNEQFF. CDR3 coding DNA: TGTGCCAGCAGCCAAGTCGGACTAGCGGGAGGGCCTCGTAATGAGCAGTTCTTC.

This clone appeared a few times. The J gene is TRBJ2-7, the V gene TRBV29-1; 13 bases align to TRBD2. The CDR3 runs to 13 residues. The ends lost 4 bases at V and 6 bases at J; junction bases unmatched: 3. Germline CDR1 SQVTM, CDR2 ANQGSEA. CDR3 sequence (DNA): TGCAGCGTTGGGACTAGCGGGAGTGGCGAGCAGTACTTC. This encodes CSVGTSGSGEQYF.

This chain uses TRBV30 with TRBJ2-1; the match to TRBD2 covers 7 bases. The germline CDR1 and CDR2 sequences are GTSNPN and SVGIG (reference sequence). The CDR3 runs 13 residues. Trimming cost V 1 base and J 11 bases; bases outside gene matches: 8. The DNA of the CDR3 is TGTGCCTGGAGTGCTCGGCTAGCGGATCAGCAGTTCTTC. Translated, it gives CAWSARLADQQFF. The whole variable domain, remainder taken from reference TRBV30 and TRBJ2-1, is SQTIHQWPATLVQPVGSPLSLECTVEGTSNPNLYWYRQAAGRGLQLLFYSVGIGQISSEVPQNLSASRPQDRQFILSSKKLLLSDSGFYLCAWSARLADQQFFGPGTRLTVL.

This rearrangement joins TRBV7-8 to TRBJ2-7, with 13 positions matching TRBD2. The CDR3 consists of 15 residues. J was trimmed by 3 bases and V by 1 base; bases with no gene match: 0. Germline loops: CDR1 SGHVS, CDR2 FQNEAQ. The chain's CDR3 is CASSLGLAGGYEQYF. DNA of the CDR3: TGTGCCAGCAGCTTAGGACTAGCGGGAGGCTACGAGCAGTACTTC.

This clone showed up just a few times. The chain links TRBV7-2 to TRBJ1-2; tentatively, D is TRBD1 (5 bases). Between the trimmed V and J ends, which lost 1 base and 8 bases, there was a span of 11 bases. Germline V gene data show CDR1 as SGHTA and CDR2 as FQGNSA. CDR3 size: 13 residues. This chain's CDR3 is CASSLGQGGGYTF. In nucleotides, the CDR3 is TGTGCCAGCAGCTTAGGGCAGGGAGGAGGCTACACCTTC.

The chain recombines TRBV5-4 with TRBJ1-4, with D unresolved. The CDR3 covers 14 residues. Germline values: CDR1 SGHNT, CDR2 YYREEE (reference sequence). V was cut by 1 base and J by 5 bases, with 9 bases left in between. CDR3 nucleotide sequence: TGTGCCAGCAGCTTGCGGGGAGTAAATGAAAAACTGTTTTTT. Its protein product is CASSLRGVNEKLFF.

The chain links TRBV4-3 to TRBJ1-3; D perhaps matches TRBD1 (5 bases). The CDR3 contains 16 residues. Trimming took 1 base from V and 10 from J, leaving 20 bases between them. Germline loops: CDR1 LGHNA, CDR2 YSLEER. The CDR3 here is CASSQGLDSEYRTIYF. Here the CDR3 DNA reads TGCGCCAGCAGCCAAGGGCTAGACAGCGAATATCGGACCATATATTTT.

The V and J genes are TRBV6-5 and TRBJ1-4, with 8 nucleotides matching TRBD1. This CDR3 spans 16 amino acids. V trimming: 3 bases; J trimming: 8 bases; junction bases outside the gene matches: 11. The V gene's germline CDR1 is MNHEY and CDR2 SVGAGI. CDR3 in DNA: TGTGCCAGCAGTTATATCCAGGGGGCGCAAAGGGAAAAACTGTTTTTT. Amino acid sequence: CASSYIQGAQREKLFF.

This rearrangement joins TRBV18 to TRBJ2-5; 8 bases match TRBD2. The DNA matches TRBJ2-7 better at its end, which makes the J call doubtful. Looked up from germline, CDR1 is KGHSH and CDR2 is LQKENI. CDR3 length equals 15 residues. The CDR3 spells CASSPGMSGSYEQYF. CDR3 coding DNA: TGTGCCAGCTCACCAGGGATGAGCGGGAGCTACGAGCAGTACTTC.

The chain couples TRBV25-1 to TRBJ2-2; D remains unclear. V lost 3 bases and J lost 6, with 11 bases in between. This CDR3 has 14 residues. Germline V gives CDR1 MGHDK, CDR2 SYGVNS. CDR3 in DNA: TGTGCCAGCAGTGATTATATTACTTCCGGGGAGCTGTTTTTT. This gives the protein CASSDYITSGELFF.

The chain's CDR3 is CASSQAHTVLFF. DNA for the CDR3: TGCGCCAGCAGCCAAGCCCATACGGTACTGTTTTTT. The V call is TRBV4-1, the J call TRBJ2-2; D remains unclear. Germline values: CDR1 MGHRA, CDR2 YSYEKL. The length of the CDR3 is 12 residues. Trimming removed 1 base at V and 14 bases at J, with 11 bases between.

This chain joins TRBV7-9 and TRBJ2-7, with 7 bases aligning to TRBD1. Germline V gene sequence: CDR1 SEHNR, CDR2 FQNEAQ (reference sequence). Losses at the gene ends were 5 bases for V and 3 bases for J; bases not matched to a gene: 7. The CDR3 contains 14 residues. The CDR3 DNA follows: TGTGCCAGCAGCGCTGGACAGGTCGGCTACGAGCAGTACTTC. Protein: CASSAGQVGYEQYF.

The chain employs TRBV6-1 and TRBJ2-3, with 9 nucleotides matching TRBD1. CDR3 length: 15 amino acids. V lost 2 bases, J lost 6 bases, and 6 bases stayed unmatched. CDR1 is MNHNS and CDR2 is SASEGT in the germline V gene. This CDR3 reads CASSENRGRPDTQYF. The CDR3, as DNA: TGTGCCAGCAGTGAAAACAGGGGGCGCCCGGATACGCAGTATTTT.

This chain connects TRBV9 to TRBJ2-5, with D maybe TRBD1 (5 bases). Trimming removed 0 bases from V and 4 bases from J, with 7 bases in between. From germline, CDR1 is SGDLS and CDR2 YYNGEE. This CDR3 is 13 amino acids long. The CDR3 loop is CASSVVGAETQYF. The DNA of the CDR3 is TGTGCCAGCAGCGTAGTAGGGGCAGAGACCCAGTACTTC.

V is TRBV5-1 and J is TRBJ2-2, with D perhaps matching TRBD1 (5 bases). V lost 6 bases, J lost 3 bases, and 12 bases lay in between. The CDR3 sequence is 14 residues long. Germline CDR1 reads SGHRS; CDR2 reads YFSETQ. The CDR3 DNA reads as TGCGCCAGCAAGGTCCCAGGGTACACCGGGGAGCTGTTTTTT. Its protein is CASKVPGYTGELFF.